This record covers a single T cell receptor beta chain. The data were taken from a study of blood T cell repertoires in COVID-19. Looking at the study overall: Some COVID-19 samples were acute and others convalescent; all came from the United States, Italy and Spain. Sources were T cells, B-cell-depleted T cells, or PBMCs; the material itself was cDNA or gDNA.

Original processing notes: Reference gene primer amplification in the assay estimated nucleated cell counts. The table came from immunoSEQ multiplex PCR; TCRdb's copy has only in-frame clones and leaves some out. V and J calls plus clone size are reproduced from that table; the DNA served to infer D and trimming. The sample yields about 250,000 clones, about 90% seen once. Losses at the gene ends were 3 bases for V and 5 bases for J; bases not matched to a gene: 2. The germline gives CDR1 LGHNA, CDR2 YNFKEQ. The CDR3 is 15 residues long. Sample: peripheral blood. The TCR sequence derives from a man aged 18 to 30 with active or convalescent COVID-19. The chain carries TRBV4-2 and TRBJ2-1; 12 nucleotides line up with TRBD2. CDR3 sequence (DNA): TGTGCCAGCAGCCACACTAGCGGGAGGAACAATGAGCAGTTCTTC. Translation: CASSHTSGRNNEQFF.